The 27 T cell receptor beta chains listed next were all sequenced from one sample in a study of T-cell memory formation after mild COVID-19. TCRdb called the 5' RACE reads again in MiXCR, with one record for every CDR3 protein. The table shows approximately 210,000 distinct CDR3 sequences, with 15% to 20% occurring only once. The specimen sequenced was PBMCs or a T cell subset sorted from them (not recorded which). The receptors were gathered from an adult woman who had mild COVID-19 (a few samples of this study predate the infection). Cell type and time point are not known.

The DNA for the CDR3 is TGTGCCAGCAGCCAAGACCGAGGGACTAGCATTTCGGAGACCCAGTACTTC. Translated, it gives CASSQDRGTSISETQYF. The chain joins TRBV3-1 to TRBJ2-5; 9 bases are shared with TRBD2. The length of the CDR3 is 17 residues. CDR1 LGHDT and CDR2 YNNKEL come from the germline V gene (reference sequence). Trimming cost V 0 bases and J 5 bases; bases outside gene matches: 10.

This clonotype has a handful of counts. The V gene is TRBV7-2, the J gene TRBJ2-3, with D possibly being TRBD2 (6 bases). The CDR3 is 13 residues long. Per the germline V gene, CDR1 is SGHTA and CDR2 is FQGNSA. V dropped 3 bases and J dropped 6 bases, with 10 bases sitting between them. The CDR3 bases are TGTGCCAGCAGCTTCTCTGGGGGGGATACGCAGTATTTT. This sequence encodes CASSFSGGDTQYF. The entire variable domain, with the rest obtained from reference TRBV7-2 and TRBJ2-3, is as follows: GAGVSQSPSNKVTEKGKDVELRCDPISGHTALYWYRQSLGQGLEFLIYFQGNSAPDKSGLPSDRFSAERTGGSVSTLTIQRTQQEDSAVYLCASSFSGGDTQYFGPGTRLTVL.

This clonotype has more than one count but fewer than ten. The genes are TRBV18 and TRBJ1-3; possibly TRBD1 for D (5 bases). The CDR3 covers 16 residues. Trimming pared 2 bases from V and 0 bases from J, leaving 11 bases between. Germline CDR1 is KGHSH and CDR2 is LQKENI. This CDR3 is CASSPYSQGSGNTIYF. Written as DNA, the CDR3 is TGTGCCAGCTCACCATACTCCCAGGGCTCTGGAAACACCATATATTTT.

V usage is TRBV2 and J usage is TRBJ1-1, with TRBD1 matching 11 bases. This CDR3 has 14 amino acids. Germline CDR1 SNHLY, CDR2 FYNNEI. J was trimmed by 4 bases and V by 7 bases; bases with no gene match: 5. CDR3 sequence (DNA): TGTGCCAGCAAGGACAGGGGGCGAGGCACTGAAGCTTTCTTT. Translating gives CASKDRGRGTEAFF. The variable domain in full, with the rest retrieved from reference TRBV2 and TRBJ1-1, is EPEVTQTPSHQVTQMGQEVILRCVPISNHLYFYWYRQILGQKVEFLVSFYNNEISEKSEIFDDQFSVERPDGSNFTLKIRSTKLEDSAMYFCASKDRGRGTEAFFGQGTRLTVV.

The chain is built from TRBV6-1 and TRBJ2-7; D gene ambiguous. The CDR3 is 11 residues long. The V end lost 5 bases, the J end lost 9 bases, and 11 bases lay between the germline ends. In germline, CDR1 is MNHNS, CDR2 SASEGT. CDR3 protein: CASSLALLQYF. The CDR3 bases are TGTGCCAGCAGTTTGGCCCTTCTGCAGTACTTC.

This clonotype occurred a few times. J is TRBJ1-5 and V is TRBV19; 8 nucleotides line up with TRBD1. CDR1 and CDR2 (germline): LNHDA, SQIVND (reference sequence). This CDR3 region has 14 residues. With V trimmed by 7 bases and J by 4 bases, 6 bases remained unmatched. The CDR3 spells CASKAGQGNQPQHF. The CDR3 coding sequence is TGTGCCAGTAAGGCCGGACAGGGAAATCAGCCCCAGCATTTT.

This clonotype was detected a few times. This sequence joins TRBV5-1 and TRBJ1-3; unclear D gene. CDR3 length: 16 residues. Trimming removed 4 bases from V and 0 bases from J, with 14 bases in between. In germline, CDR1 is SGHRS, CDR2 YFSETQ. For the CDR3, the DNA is TGCGCCAGCAGCGACGGAGGGCTCCACTCTGGAAACACCATATATTTT. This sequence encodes CASSDGGLHSGNTIYF. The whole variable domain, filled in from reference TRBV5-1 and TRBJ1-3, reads KAGVTQTPRYLIKTRGQQVTLSCSPISGHRSVSWYQQTPGQGLQFLFEYFSETQRNKGNFPGRFSGRQFSNSRSEMNVSTLELGDSALYLCASSDGGLHSGNTIYFGEGSWLTVV.

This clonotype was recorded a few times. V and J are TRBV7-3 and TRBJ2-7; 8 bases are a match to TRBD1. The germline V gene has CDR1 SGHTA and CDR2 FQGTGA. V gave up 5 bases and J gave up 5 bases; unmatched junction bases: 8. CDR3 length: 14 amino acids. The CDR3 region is CASSRAQGANEQYF. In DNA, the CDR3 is TGTGCCAGCAGCCGAGCCCAGGGGGCGAACGAGCAGTACTTC.

The CDR3 sequence is CAISESSGPGFHGYTF. The DNA for the CDR3 is TGTGCCATCAGTGAGTCAAGCGGCCCGGGTTTCCATGGCTACACCTTC. The J gene is TRBJ1-2, the V gene TRBV10-3; unclear D gene. The ends were cut back, 0 bases at V and 6 bases at J, with 17 bases in the middle. This CDR3 is built from 16 residues. CDR1 and CDR2 (germline): ENHRY, SYGVKD.

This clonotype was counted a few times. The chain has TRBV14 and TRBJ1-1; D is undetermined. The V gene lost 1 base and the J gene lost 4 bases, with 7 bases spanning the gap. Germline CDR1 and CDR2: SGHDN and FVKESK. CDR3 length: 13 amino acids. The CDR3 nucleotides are TGTGCCAGCAGCCAAGTACACGGCACTGAAGCTTTCTTT. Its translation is CASSQVHGTEAFF.

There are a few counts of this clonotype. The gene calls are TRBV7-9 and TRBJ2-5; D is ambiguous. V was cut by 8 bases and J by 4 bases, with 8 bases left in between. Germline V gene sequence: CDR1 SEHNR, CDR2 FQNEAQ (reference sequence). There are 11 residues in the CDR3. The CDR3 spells CASDMGETQYF. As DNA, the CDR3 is TGTGCCAGCGATATGGGAGAGACCCAGTACTTC.

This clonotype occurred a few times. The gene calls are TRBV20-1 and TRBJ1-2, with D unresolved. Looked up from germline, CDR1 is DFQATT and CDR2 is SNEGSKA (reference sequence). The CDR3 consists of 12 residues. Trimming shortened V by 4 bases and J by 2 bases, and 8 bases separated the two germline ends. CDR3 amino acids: CSATEANYGYTF. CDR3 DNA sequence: TGCAGTGCTACGGAGGCCAACTATGGCTACACCTTC.

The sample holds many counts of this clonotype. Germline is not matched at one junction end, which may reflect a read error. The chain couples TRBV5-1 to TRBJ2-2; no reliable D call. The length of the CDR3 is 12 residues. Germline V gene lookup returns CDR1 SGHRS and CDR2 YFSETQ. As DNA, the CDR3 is TGTGCCAGCAGCTCGAACACCGGGGAGCTGTTTTTT. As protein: CASSSNTGELFF.

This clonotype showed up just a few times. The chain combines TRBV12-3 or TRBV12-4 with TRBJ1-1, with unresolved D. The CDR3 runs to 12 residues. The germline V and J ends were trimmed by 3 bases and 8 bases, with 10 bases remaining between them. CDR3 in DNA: TGTGCCAGCAGTTTGTACAGCTCGGAAGCTTTCTTT. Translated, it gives CASSLYSSEAFF.

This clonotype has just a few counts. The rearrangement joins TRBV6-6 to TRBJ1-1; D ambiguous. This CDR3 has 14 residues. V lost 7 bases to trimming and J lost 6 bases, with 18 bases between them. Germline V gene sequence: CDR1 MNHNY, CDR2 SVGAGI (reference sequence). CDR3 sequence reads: CASTREGVAPEAFF. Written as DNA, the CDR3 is TGTGCCAGCACAAGAGAGGGAGTCGCTCCTGAAGCTTTCTTT.

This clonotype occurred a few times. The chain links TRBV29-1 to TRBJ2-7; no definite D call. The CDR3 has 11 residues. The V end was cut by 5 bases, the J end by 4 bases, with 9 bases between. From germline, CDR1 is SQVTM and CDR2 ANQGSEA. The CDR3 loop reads CSVQWRYEQYF. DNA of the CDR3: TGCAGCGTTCAATGGAGATACGAGCAGTACTTC.

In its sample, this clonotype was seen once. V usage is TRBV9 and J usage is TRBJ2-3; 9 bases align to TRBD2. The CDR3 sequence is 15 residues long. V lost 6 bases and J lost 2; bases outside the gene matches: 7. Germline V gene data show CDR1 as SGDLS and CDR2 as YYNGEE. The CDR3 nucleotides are TGTGCCAGCACTTCCCGACTAGCGGACACAGATACGCAGTATTTT. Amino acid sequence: CASTSRLADTDTQYF.

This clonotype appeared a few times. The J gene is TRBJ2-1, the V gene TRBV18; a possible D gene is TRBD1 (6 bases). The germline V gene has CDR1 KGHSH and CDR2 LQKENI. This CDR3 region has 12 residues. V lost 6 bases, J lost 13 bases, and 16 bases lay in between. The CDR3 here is CASSAPQTGQFF. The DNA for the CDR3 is TGTGCCAGCTCGGCACCGCAGACAGGCCAGTTCTTC.

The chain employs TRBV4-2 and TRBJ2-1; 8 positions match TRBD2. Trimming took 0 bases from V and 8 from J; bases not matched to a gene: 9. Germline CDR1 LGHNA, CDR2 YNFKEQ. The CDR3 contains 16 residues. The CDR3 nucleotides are TGTGCCAGCAGCCAAGATCTCCGGGAGGGCCGGGATGAGCAGTTCTTC. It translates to CASSQDLREGRDEQFF.

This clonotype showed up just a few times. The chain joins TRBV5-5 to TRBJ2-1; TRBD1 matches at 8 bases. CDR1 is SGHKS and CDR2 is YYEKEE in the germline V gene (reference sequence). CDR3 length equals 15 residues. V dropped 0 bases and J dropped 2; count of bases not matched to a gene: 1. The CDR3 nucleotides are TGTGCCAGCAGCTTGGGACAGGGGACCTACAATGAGCAGTTCTTC. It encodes CASSLGQGTYNEQFF. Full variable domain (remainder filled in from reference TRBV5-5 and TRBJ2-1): DAGVTQSPTHLIKTRGQQVTLRCSPISGHKSVSWYQQVLGQGPQFIFQYYEKEERGRGNFPDRFSARQFPNYSSELNVNALLLGDSALYLCASSLGQGTYNEQFFGPGTRLTVL.

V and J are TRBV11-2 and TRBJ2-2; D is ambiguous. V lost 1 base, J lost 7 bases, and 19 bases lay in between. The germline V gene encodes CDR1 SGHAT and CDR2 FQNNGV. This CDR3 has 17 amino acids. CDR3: CASSLGGGAYEYGELFF. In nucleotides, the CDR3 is TGTGCCAGCAGCTTAGGAGGTGGTGCGTACGAGTACGGGGAGCTGTTTTTT.

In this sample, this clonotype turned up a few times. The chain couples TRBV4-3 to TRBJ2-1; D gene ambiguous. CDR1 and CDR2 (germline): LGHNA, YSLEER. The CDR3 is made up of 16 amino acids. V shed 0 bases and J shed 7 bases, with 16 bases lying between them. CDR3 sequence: CASSQDAVARRNEQFF. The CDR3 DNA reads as TGCGCCAGCAGCCAAGATGCGGTAGCCCGCCGGAATGAGCAGTTCTTC.

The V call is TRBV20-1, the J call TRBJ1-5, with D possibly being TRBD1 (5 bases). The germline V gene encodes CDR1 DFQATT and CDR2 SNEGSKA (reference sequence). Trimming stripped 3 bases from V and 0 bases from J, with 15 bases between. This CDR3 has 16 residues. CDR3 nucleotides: TGCAGTGCTAGTAAGGCGGGGGTTTATAGCAATCAGCCCCAGCATTTT. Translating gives CSASKAGVYSNQPQHF.

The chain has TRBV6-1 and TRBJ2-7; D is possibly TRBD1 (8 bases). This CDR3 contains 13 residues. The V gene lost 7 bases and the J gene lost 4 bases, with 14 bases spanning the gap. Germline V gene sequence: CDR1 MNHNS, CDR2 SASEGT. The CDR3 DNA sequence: TGTGCCAGCACCACAGGGGGGGTTTACGAGCAGTACTTC. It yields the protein CASTTGGVYEQYF.

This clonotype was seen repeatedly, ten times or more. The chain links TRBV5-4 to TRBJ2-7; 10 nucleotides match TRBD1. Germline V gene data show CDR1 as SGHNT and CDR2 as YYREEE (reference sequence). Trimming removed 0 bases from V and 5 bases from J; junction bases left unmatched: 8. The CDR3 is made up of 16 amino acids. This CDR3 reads CASSLAGIGQGDEQYF. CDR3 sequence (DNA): TGTGCCAGCAGCTTGGCCGGTATCGGACAGGGGGACGAGCAGTACTTC.

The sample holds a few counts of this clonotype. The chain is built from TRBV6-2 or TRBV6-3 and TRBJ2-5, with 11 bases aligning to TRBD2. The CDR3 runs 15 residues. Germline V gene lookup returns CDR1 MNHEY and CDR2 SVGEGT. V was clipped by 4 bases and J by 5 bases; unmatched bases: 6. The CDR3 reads CASSSLWTSGETQYF. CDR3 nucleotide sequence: TGTGCCAGCAGTTCGTTGTGGACTAGCGGGGAGACCCAGTACTTC.

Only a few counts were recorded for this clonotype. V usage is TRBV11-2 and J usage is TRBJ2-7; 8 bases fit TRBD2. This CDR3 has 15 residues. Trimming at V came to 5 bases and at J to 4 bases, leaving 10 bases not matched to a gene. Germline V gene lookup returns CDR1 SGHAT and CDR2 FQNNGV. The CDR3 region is CASSLSDAGGYEQYF. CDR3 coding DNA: TGTGCCAGCAGCCTCTCGGATGCGGGGGGATACGAGCAGTACTTC.